A selection of T cell receptor beta chains follows, all from one sample in a study of blood T cell repertoires in COVID-19. Sequencing was performed with immunoSEQ multiplex PCR; in TCRdb, only in-frame clones are kept and a portion is missing. The sample gives about 290,000 clones, 75% to 90% of which show up once; 1.5% to 2% is in the top ten. The sequenced sample consisted of PBMCs or T cells enriched from blood (not recorded which). These receptors were taken from a woman aged 40 to 49 who had recovered from COVID-19. Both conserved end residues are part of each CDR3. The D gene is left open where the match is weak. Clone size is given for some rows only: seen once, a few or many times, or a class if the clone is expanded.

TRBV2	-	TRBJ1-1	TRBD1	TGTGCCAGCAGTTTGACAGGGGGATGGACTGAAGCTTTCTTT	CASSLTGGWTEAFF
TRBV5-1	-	TRBJ2-2	TRBD1	TGCGCCAGCCAACTAGGGGACAGGGTCCTCGGTAGAGACACCGGGGAGCTGTTTTTT	CASQLGDRVLGRDTGELFF
TRBV19	-	TRBJ2-7	TRBD2	TGTGCCAGTAGCTCATCCGGGGGGGGGTCCTGGAGTAGCTCCTACGAGCAGTACTTC	CASSSSGGGSWSSSYEQYF
TRBV3-1/TRBV3-2	-	TRBJ1-1	-	TGTGCCAGCAGCCAAGTGCCGGGTTTAGAAGCTTTCTTT	CASSQVPGLEAFF
TRBV6-5	-	TRBJ2-5	-	TGTGCCAGCAGTTCCCGGACAAACCAAGAGACCCAGTACTTC	CASSSRTNQETQYF
TRBV5-5	-	TRBJ2-7	TRBD2	TGTGCCAGCAGCTGGACTAGCGGGGTAGACGAGCAGTACTTC	CASSWTSGVDEQYF
TRBV12-5	once	TRBJ2-7	-	TGTGCTAGTGGTTTAAGCCAGGGTCCCTACGAGCAGTACTTC	CASGLSQGPYEQYF
TRBV5-4	-	TRBJ2-3	-	TGTGCCAGCAGCTATGCAGGCACTAGCACAGATACGCAGTATTTT	CASSYAGTSTDTQYF
TRBV6-5	-	TRBJ1-6	-	TGTGCCGCGGGGGGACACGCCAATTCACCCCTCCACTTT	CAAGGHANSPLHF
TRBV2	-	TRBJ2-7	TRBD2	TGTGCCAGCAGTGAAACACTAGCGGGAGTAGGGGAGCAGTACTTC	CASSETLAGVGEQYF
TRBV7-2	-	TRBJ2-1	TRBD2	TGTGCCAGCAGCTTAGCGGCGGGGGGGATTATAAATGAGCAGTTCTTC	CASSLAAGGIINEQFF
TRBV19	-	TRBJ2-5	TRBD1	TGTGCCAGTAGTATAAGGGGGACAGGGACCCGCCAAGAGACCCAGTACTTC	CASSIRGTGTRQETQYF
TRBV13	-	TRBJ2-1	-	TGTGCCAGCAGCCGCTCCGGGACAAATTACAATGAGCAGTTCTTC	CASSRSGTNYNEQFF
TRBV9	-	TRBJ1-1	-	TGTGCCAGCAGCCACCTGGGGGGGGGACCGAACACTGAAGCTTTCTTT	CASSHLGGGPNTEAFF
TRBV19	-	TRBJ2-7	TRBD1	TGTGCCAGTAGTATTTCGGGACAGGGGACCTACGAGCAGTACTTC	CASSISGQGTYEQYF
TRBV4-3	-	TRBJ2-1	-	TGCGCCAGCAGCCAAGGGGCCAGGAGGTTAGATGAGCAGTTCTTC	CASSQGARRLDEQFF
TRBV7-3	-	TRBJ1-2	TRBD1	TGTGCCAGCACCTTACAGGGGGCTAGCTATGGCTACACCTTC	CASTLQGASYGYTF
TRBV5-1	once	TRBJ2-2	-	TGCGCCAGCAGCCGCCTTACCGGGACCGGGGAGCTGTTTTTT	CASSRLTGTGELFF
TRBV5-4	-	TRBJ1-3	-	TGTGCCAGCAGCCAAAAGCAGGGCTCTGGAAACACCATATATTTT	CASSQKQGSGNTIYF
TRBV6-2/TRBV6-3	-	TRBJ2-1	-	TGTGCCAGCAGTTATCGGGTGGAAAATGAGCAGTTCTTC	CASSYRVENEQFF
TRBV6-5	-	TRBJ1-5	TRBD1	TGTGCCAGCGGGCGGGACAGGGCATACAATCAGCCCCAGCATTTT	CASGRDRAYNQPQHF
TRBV5-1	-	TRBJ1-1	TRBD1	TGCGCCAGCAGCTTGGTCGCGGGACAGGGGGCCTTGAACACTGAAGCTTTCTTT	CASSLVAGQGALNTEAFF
TRBV7-2	-	TRBJ1-2	-	TGTGCCAGCAGCTTATTCTCGGGTCCCACCTTC	CASSLFSGPTF
TRBV7-6	-	TRBJ1-6	-	TGTGCCAGCAGCCCCATGAGAGTGGGGCTTGGGAATTCACCCCTCCACTTT	CASSPMRVGLGNSPLHF
TRBV5-1	-	TRBJ2-5	TRBD2	TGCGCCAGCAGTGGTACTAGCGGGGGCCCCCAAGAGACCCAGTACTTC	CASSGTSGGPQETQYF
TRBV4-1	once	TRBJ2-1	TRBD2	TGCGCCAGCAGCCAAGAGGGACTAGCGGGAATCTACAATGAGCAGTTCTTC	CASSQEGLAGIYNEQFF
TRBV6-1	-	TRBJ2-3	-	TGTGCCAGCAGTGAGAAACCAGGCACAGATACGCAGTATTTT	CASSEKPGTDTQYF
TRBV6-5	once	TRBJ2-7	TRBD2	TGTGCCAGCAGAAGACTAGCGGGAGGGCCGGGGGAGCAGTACTTC	CASRRLAGGPGEQYF
TRBV4-1	-	TRBJ1-3	-	TGCGCCAGCAGCCCGGTACTAGGGAGCACCATATATTTT	CASSPVLGSTIYF
TRBV20-1	-	TRBJ2-5	-	TGCAGTGCTAGTAGGGCAGGGTCCTACCAAGAGACCCAGTACTTC	CSASRAGSYQETQYF
TRBV30	once	TRBJ1-4	TRBD1	TGTGCCTGGAGAGGGACAGGGGGTAATGAAAAACTGTTTTTT	CAWRGTGGNEKLFF
TRBV3-1/TRBV3-2	-	TRBJ1-1	TRBD1	TGTGCCAGCGGAAAGGGACAGGGGGCGGCGAACACTGAAGCTTTCTTT	CASGKGQGAANTEAFF
TRBV14	few	TRBJ1-2	-	TGTGCCAGCAGCCTACAGGCGGGAGATGGCTACACCTTC	CASSLQAGDGYTF
TRBV15	-	TRBJ1-6	-	TGTGCCACCAGCAGCAGGGGCGGTAATTCACCCCTCCACTTT	CATSSRGGNSPLHF